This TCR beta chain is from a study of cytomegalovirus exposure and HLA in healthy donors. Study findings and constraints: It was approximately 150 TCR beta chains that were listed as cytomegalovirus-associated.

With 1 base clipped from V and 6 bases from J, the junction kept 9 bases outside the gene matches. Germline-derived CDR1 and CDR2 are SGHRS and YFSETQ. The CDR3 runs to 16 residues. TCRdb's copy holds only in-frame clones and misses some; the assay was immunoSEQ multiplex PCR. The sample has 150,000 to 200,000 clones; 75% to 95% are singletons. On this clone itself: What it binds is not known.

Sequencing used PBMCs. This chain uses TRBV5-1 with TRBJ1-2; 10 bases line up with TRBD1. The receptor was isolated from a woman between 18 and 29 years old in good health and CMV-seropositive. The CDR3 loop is CASSLLGTGEGDGYTF. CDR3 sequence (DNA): TGCGCCAGCAGCTTGCTCGGGACAGGGGAGGGTGATGGCTACACCTTC.